This passage covers 3 T cell receptor beta chains from one sample sequenced in a study of vaccination and CD4 T cells after COVID-19. Treatment specified: roughly 11-day PBMC culture with coronavirus spike peptide pools or control peptides (ViraFEST assay). Their target antigens are unknown. CD4+ T cells that had been cultured provided DNA sequenced with the Oncomine TCR Beta short-read assay. In TCRdb, the PCR reads were re-called with MiXCR into one record per CDR3 protein. The sample yields approximately 12,000 distinct CDR3 sequences, 20% to 25% seen once. Sequences were derived from CD4+ T cells from blood, cultured in vitro, sampled before SARS-CoV-2 vaccination. The receptors here all came from a human donor who received a COVID-19 vaccine.

In its sample, this clonotype is medium-sized. The V call is TRBV5-1, the J call TRBJ1-1; 7 nucleotides match TRBD1. This CDR3 has 16 residues. Germline CDR1 and CDR2: SGHRS and YFSETQ. J was trimmed by 0 bases and V by 4 bases; bases with no gene match: 9. The CDR3 DNA reads as TGCGCCAGCAGCCCAAACAGGGGCGGGGTGAACACTGAAGCTTTCTTT. The encoded protein is CASSPNRGGVNTEAFF.

In its sample, this clonotype was seen a few times. CDR3 sequence (DNA): TGTGCCAGCAGCTCCTCACTAGCGAGAGGCACAGATACGCAGTATTTT. Translating it yields CASSSSLARGTDTQYF. This chain connects TRBV7-2 to TRBJ2-3; TRBD2 agrees at 7 bases. This CDR3 region has 16 residues. Germline trimming cut 4 bases from V and 1 base from J; bases unmatched to any gene: 8. Germline CDR1 reads SGHTA; CDR2 reads FQGNSA.

The V and J genes are TRBV24-1 and TRBJ1-2, with TRBD1 identical over 8 bases. Trimming removed 7 bases from V and 4 bases from J; junction bases left unmatched: 4. The CDR3 consists of 13 residues. CDR1 is KGHDR and CDR2 is SFDVKD in the germline V gene. For the CDR3, the DNA is TGTGCCACCAGAGGACAGGGCGGCTATGGCTACACCTTC. This gives the protein CATRGQGGYGYTF.